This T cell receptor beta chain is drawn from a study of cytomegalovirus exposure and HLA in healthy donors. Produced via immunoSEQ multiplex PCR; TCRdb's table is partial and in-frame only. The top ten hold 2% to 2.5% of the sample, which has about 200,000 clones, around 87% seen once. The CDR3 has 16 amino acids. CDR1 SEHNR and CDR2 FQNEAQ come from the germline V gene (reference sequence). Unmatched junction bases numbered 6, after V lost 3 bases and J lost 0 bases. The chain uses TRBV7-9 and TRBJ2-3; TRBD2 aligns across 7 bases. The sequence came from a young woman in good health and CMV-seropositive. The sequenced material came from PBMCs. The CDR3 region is CASSLGLSGSTDTQYF. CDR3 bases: TGTGCCAGCAGCTTGGGGCTTAGCGGGAGCACAGATACGCAGTATTTT. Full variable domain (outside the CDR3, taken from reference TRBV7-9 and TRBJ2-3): DTGVSQNPRHKITKRGQNVTFRCDPISEHNRLYWYRQTLGQGPEFLTYFQNEAQLEKSRLLSDRFSAERPKGSFSTLEIQRTEQGDSAMYLCASSLGLSGSTDTQYFGPGTRLTVL.